The 10 T cell receptor beta chains given below trace back to one sample, sequenced in a study of identical twins. One entry per CDR3 protein results from TCRdb running MiXCR on the 5' RACE reads. This table holds roughly 770,000 distinct CDR3 sequences, around a sixth found once. The sample was also reused in another study, on T cells expressing NK-cell markers.

The sequencing input was PBMCs. The origin of the receptors is a woman aged 18 to 35 in good health.

This clonotype has ten or more counts. The chain joins TRBV20-1 to TRBJ1-5; D possibly corresponds to TRBD1 (5 bases). The CDR3 is 12 amino acids. Germline loops: CDR1 DFQATT, CDR2 SNEGSKA (reference sequence). Between the trimmed V and J ends, which lost 4 bases and 2 bases, there was a span of 6 bases. CDR3 bases: TGCAGTGCTACGGGGGGCAATCAGCCCCAGCATTTT. As protein: CSATGGNQPQHF.

This clonotype turned up a few times. This chain uses TRBV5-1 with TRBJ2-1; D is undetermined. This CDR3 comprises 16 residues. Per the germline V gene, CDR1 is SGHRS and CDR2 is YFSETQ. Trimming took 1 base from V and 3 from J, leaving 14 bases between them. The CDR3: CASSLLSGIGYNEQFF. The CDR3 coding sequence is TGCGCCAGCAGCTTGCTCTCTGGGATAGGCTACAATGAGCAGTTCTTC.

This clonotype has just a few counts. V is TRBV19 and J is TRBJ2-7, with D unclear. Germline V gives CDR1 LNHDA, CDR2 SQIVND (reference sequence). CDR3 size: 14 residues. V was cut by 6 bases and J by 3 bases, with 15 bases left in between. The CDR3 loop is CASSAATSRYEQYF. The CDR3 region has the DNA TGTGCCAGTAGCGCGGCCACCAGTCGCTACGAGCAGTACTTC.

V is TRBV7-2 and J is TRBJ1-4; D gene ambiguous. CDR3 length equals 13 residues. Trimming took off 3 bases at V and 5 bases at J, with 7 bases between the two ends. CDR1 and CDR2 (germline): SGHTA, FQGNSA. The CDR3 reads CASSFWGNEKLFF. For the CDR3, the DNA is TGTGCCAGCAGCTTTTGGGGAAATGAAAAACTGTTTTTT.

This clonotype has more than one count but fewer than ten. The chain uses TRBV5-5 and TRBJ2-3, with D possibly TRBD1 on 6 matching bases. Germline values: CDR1 SGHKS, CDR2 YYEKEE (reference sequence). This CDR3 contains 15 residues. V lost 3 bases and J lost 2, with 13 bases in between. The CDR3 sequence is CASSYRTAITDTQYF. As DNA, the CDR3 is TGTGCCAGCAGCTATCGGACAGCGATCACAGATACGCAGTATTTT.

This clonotype was observed a handful of times. The chain combines TRBV5-1 with TRBJ2-1, with D unresolved. This CDR3 comprises 15 residues. Between the trimmed V and J ends, which lost 5 bases and 1 base, there was a span of 13 bases. Germline V CDR1 and CDR2: SGHRS, YFSETQ. The chain's CDR3 is CASRQGLWSYNEQFF. In nucleotides, the CDR3 is TGCGCCAGCAGACAAGGGTTGTGGTCCTACAATGAGCAGTTCTTC.

This clonotype showed up just a few times. This chain connects TRBV4-3 to TRBJ1-1, with D unresolved. Germline V gives CDR1 LGHNA, CDR2 YSLEER. V dropped 0 bases and J dropped 4 bases, with 12 bases sitting between them. The CDR3 runs 15 residues. The CDR3: CASSQDGGEGTEAFF. The CDR3 coding sequence is TGCGCCAGCAGCCAAGACGGTGGGGAAGGCACTGAAGCTTTCTTT.

This chain uses TRBV7-9 with TRBJ2-5; 9 bases fit TRBD1. Germline V lookup: CDR1 SEHNR, CDR2 FQNEAQ (reference sequence). V trimming: 3 bases; J trimming: 4 bases; junction bases outside the gene matches: 6. This CDR3 contains 15 residues. CDR3 loop: CASSLRTGARETQYF. DNA for the CDR3: TGTGCCAGCAGCTTGCGGACAGGGGCAAGAGAGACCCAGTACTTC.

This clonotype has a handful of counts. This sequence joins TRBV4-3 and TRBJ1-2, with 7 bases matching TRBD1. The CDR3 length is 14 residues. Germline CDR1 and CDR2: LGHNA and YSLEER. V was pared by 1 base and J by 4 bases, with 3 bases of the junction left unmatched. This CDR3 is CASSQAQGLYGYTF. For the CDR3, the DNA is TGCGCCAGCAGCCAAGCACAGGGGCTCTATGGCTACACCTTC.

This clonotype was recorded many times. The rearrangement uses TRBV20-1 and TRBJ2-7, with 11 bases fitting TRBD2. J gave up 1 base and V 3 bases, and 8 bases lay outside the gene matches. Germline assignment: CDR1 DFQATT and CDR2 SNEGSKA (reference sequence). The length of the CDR3 is 16 residues. The CDR3 spells CSASSRTSGRSYEQYF. DNA of the CDR3: TGCAGTGCTAGTTCCCGGACTAGCGGGCGATCCTACGAGCAGTACTTC.